The source of this TCR beta chain is a study of identical twins. Each cDNA held unique molecular identifiers, and template switching gave it a universal primer site. TCRdb re-called the 5' RACE reads with MiXCR, one entry per CDR3 protein. In the table there are 470,000 or so distinct CDR3 sequences, 24% of which are singletons. V lost 0 bases and J lost 5, with 11 bases in between. Germline V gene lookup returns CDR1 MNHEY and CDR2 SVGAGI. CDR3 length: 14 amino acids. The sample also formed part of further work on T cells expressing NK-cell markers. Per that study: Similarly, these clonotypes led the CD3+CD56-NKG2C+ fraction as well in several donors.

The receptor was derived from a young woman in good health. The chain is built from TRBV6-5 and TRBJ2-7; no reliable D call. Sequencing used CD4+ T cells sorted from blood. CDR3 region: CASSYSDELHEQYF. CDR3 sequence (DNA): TGTGCCAGCAGTTACTCGGACGAGCTCCACGAGCAGTACTTC.